The entry below describes one T cell receptor (beta chain). These data originate in a study of blood T cell repertoires in COVID-19. Looking at the study overall: Whether acute or convalescent, the COVID-19 samples came from the United States, Italy and Spain. T cells, B-cell-depleted T cells, or PBMCs provided the cDNA or gDNA that served as material.

As originally analysed: Researchers report that nucleated cell counts were estimated from reference gene primer amplification. TCRdb's table, derived via immunoSEQ multiplex PCR, lists solely in-frame clones and lacks some. V and J calls and clone size follow that table, whereas D and trimming were derived from the DNA. This table has around 170,000 clones, about 81% appearing once. The CDR3 loop spans 13 amino acids. Germline CDR1 reads ENHRY; CDR2 reads SYGVKD. Germline trimming cut 3 bases from V and 8 bases from J; bases unmatched to any gene: 3. The chain links TRBV10-3 to TRBJ1-3; 8 bases agree with TRBD1. This receptor was identified in a young man with active or convalescent COVID-19. Source material: peripheral blood. The CDR3 region is CAISDDRGHTIYF. The CDR3 DNA is TGTGCCATCAGTGACGACAGGGGACACACCATATATTTT.